Detailed here is one T cell receptor (beta chain). Its antigen remains undetermined. No base quality information exists; no much larger clone differs at one position. This specimen belongs to a study of tumor-infiltrating lymphocytes in primary liver carcinoma (dated by TCRdb to the late 2010s). Broadly, across the study: Between November 2015 and 2016, about 5 patients in China with histopathologically diagnosed primary liver carcinoma had surgical resection. Of the five patients, three men and two women aged 30 to 69 years, four had hepatocellular carcinoma and one had combined HCC and intrahepatic cholangiocarcinoma. The five patients had tumors of stage T1-T3 N0M0, with maximum diameters ranging from 4.2 to 10 cm. Roughly 3.5 to 8 million productive TCRbeta reads were obtained per sample, and no significant difference in read depth was found between tissue types. The study combined TCRbeta repertoire sequencing, expression microarrays and whole-exome sequencing across five regions of each liver tumor, with adjacent normal tissue and blood. A total of around 35 specimens from 5 patients, comprising 25 or so tumor regions, 5 adjacent noncancerous liver tissues and 5 peripheral blood samples, were covered by TCRbeta repertoire sequencing. Technical replicate repertoires showed high reproducibility, with mean shared-clone rates around 0.91 and correlation coefficients above 0.95.

Blood RNA was extracted from unsorted whole blood with TRIzol reagent; germline DNA came from the DNeasy Blood & Tissue kit. At the time of sampling, the patients were treatment-naive and had chronic HBV infection. Before surgery, 3 to 4.5 milliliters of peripheral blood were collected into K2EDTA tubes. Results and caveats for the whole study, not just this receptor: The top 250 clones made up a significantly larger repertoire fraction in tumors than in blood (p = 0.039). Because only the TCR beta chain was sequenced and unpaired alpha chains were not captured, true repertoire diversity is likely underestimated. With just a few patients in the study, the authors point out that the findings should be validated in a larger study. Pairs of tumor regions showed greater repertoire overlap (mean 36%) than tumor-adjacent pairs (approximately 17%) or tumor-blood pairs (approximately 15%), which is consistent with antigen-driven expansion. Since the samples were bulk and unsorted, there was no way to compare CD4+ and CD8+ T cell repertoires.

TCRbeta-specific cDNA was reverse-transcribed from approximately 0.5 ug total RNA using a constant-region primer and ProtoScript II reverse transcriptase. TCRbeta libraries were built with three nested multiplex PCR rounds, a slightly modified ARM-PCR procedure. Sample barcodes and Illumina adapters were attached in a final 25-cycle PCR using Deep VentR polymerase. Before sequencing, amplicons of 200-500 bp were purified from gel using a QIAquick gel extraction kit. TCRbeta amplicons were sequenced on an Illumina HiSeq 2500 with 250-bp paired-end reads. In the source study's methods: To recover full CDR3 sequences, reads were quality-trimmed using Trimmomatic v0.33 and paired reads were then merged using FLASH v1.2.11. V, D and J germline segments were assigned to the rearranged TCRbeta sequences using MiGEC v1.2.1b. Clonotype statistics, along with Shannon-Wiener diversity indices, were calculated using VDJtools v1.0.0. Except for diversity analysis, only the 250 most abundant clonotypes of each sample were used in subsequent analyses to reduce sampling bias. Using fastp at Q25 and MiXCR, TCRdb reprocessed the public reads and kept productive beta chains. Each CDR3 protein appears once, grouped with its most common genes and DNA. TCRdb's processing, not the study's, gives the V and J calls here. The sample has about 200,000 distinct CDR3 sequences on record, about 65% of them singletons. The leading ten clones occupy roughly 6.8% of the sample.

The receptor's source is a woman in her fifties or sixties with primary liver carcinoma and hepatitis B virus infection. Sequencing was done on a sample of peripheral blood.

This receptor has the CDR3 CANRLVGTPSYEQYF. The nucleotide sequence reads TGTGCCAACAGGTTAGTCGGGACACCATCCTACGAGCAGTACTTC. This receptor chain uses TRBV11-3 and TRBJ2-7; the D gene is possibly TRBD1, with 6 bases matching. The CDR3, cysteine through phenylalanine, is 15 amino acids long. Only the CDR3 region is kept as DNA, spanning 45 bases read in frame from base 1. CDR1 SGHNT and CDR2 YENEEA are derived from the germline V gene. The V end loses 10 bases and the J end loses 1 base, and a stretch of 20 bases separates them.